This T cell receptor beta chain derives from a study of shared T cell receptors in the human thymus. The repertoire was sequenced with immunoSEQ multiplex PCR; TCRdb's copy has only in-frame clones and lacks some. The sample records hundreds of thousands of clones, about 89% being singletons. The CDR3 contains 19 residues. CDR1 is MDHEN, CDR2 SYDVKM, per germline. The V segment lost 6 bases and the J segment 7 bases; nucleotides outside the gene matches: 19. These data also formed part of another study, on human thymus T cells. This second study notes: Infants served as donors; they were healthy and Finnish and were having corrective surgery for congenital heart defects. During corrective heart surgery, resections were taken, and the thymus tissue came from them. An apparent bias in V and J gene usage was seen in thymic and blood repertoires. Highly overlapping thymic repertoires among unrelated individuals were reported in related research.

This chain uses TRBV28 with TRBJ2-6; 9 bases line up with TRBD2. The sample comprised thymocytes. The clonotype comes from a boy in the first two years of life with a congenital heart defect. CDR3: CASRTRGASGTNPANVLTF. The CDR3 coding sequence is TGTGCCAGCAGGACGAGGGGGGCTAGCGGGACAAACCCAGCCAACGTCCTGACTTTC.